This T cell receptor beta chain derives from a study of follicular helper T cells after annual influenza vaccination. The study, taken as a whole, reports: Successive annual vaccinations recalled a recurrent oligoclonal ICOS+CD38+ cTfh response with influenza-specific clonotypes.

Time point defined: 2014-2015 season, pre-vaccination. In germline, CDR1 is SQVTM, CDR2 ANQGSEA. This CDR3 region has 14 residues. Trimming removed 4 bases from V and 5 bases from J, with 16 bases in between. The protocol was immunoSEQ multiplex PCR, while the TCRdb copy is restricted to in-frame clones and leaves out a portion. The sample has fewer than 9,000 clones, roughly four fifths seen once. Note on this clone: Its antigen is currently unknown.

The chain joins TRBV29-1 to TRBJ2-3, with D possibly matching TRBD1 (5 bases). The sequence was obtained from an adult who received the influenza vaccine. The material was CXCR5+ CD38- circulating T follicular helper cells from blood, obtained on the day of influenza vaccination. The subset: circulating Tfh, non-naive CD4+CXCR5+PD-1+ (ICOS+CD38+ or ICOS-CD38-). Here the CDR3 reads CSVVRLARGDTQYF. The DNA for the CDR3 is TGCAGCGTTGTTCGGTTAGCTAGGGGAGATACGCAGTATTTT.